The rows below give T cell receptor beta chains drawn from one sample of a study of cytomegalovirus exposure and HLA in healthy donors. Data came from immunoSEQ multiplex PCR; TCRdb stores just in-frame clones and leaves some out. The table lists roughly 160,000 clones, under 85% of them singletons. The sequencing input was PBMCs. The receptor set was obtained from a woman between 18 and 29 years old in good health and CMV-seropositive. Each CDR3 is given with its conserved first and last residue. The D gene is left open where the match is weak. A row's size may be missing; if present it is once, few, many or a size class.

V	D	size	J	CDR3	DNA
TRBV2	NA	NA	TRBJ1-5	CASSDSEVSGQPQHF	TGTGCCAGCAGTGACAGCGAAGTAAGCGGTCAGCCCCAGCATTTT
TRBV18	NA	NA	TRBJ2-2	CASSPGQGGTGELFF	TGTGCCAGCTCACCAGGGCAGGGCGGCACCGGGGAGCTGTTTTTT
TRBV29-1	NA	NA	TRBJ2-1	CSVGWEAYNEQFF	TGCAGCGTTGGGTGGGAGGCCTACAATGAGCAGTTCTTC
TRBV7-2	NA	NA	TRBJ2-3	CASSGYSTDTQYF	TGTGCCAGCAGCGGTTACTCGACAGATACGCAGTATTTT
TRBV28	TRBD1	NA	TRBJ2-5	CASSPNPRDRGHIEETQYF	TGTGCCAGCAGTCCGAACCCACGGGACAGGGGGCACATTGAGGAGACCCAGTACTTC
TRBV7-9	TRBD1	few	TRBJ2-1	CASSLGTGGNEQFF	TGTGCCAGCAGCCTGGGGACAGGGGGCAATGAGCAGTTCTTC
TRBV4-2	NA	few	TRBJ2-1	CASSQVASNEQFF	TGTGCCAGCAGCCAAGTGGCTTCCAATGAGCAGTTCTTC
TRBV2	NA	NA	TRBJ1-1	CASSGAAWGEDTEAFF	TGTGCCAGCAGTGGTGCAGCATGGGGGGAAGACACTGAAGCTTTCTTT
TRBV7-9	TRBD1	NA	TRBJ1-6	CATQGVYYNSPLHF	TGTGCCACACAGGGGGTTTACTATAATTCACCCCTCCACTTT
TRBV27	NA	NA	TRBJ1-4	CATGGWEEKLFF	TGTGCCACCGGGGGATGGGAGGAAAAACTGTTTTTT
TRBV2	TRBD2	NA	TRBJ2-2	CASRRGGSTGELFF	TGTGCCAGCAGGCGGGGGGGTTCAACCGGGGAGCTGTTTTTT
TRBV10-3	NA	NA	TRBJ1-5	CAISELAGLRQPQHF	TGTGCGATCAGTGAGTTAGCAGGGCTGAGGCAGCCCCAGCATTTT
TRBV25-1	TRBD1	NA	TRBJ2-6	CASSGDRETGANVLTF	TGTGCCAGCAGTGGGGACAGGGAGACTGGGGCCAACGTCCTGACTTTC
TRBV27	TRBD2	NA	TRBJ2-7	CASRSAGPGEQYF	TGTGCCAGCAGATCAGCGGGGCCCGGGGAGCAGTACTTC
TRBV7-2	NA	NA	TRBJ2-7	CASSLGGGGEQYF	TGTGCCAGCAGCTTAGGAGGGGGGGGCGAGCAGTACTTC
TRBV4-1	NA	once	TRBJ1-2	CASSQDSREDYGYTF	TGCGCCAGCAGCCAAGATTCGCGCGAGGATTATGGCTACACCTTC
TRBV6-5	NA	NA	TRBJ2-2	CASSYSNPGTGELFF	TGTGCCAGCAGTTACTCGAACCCAGGCACCGGGGAGCTGTTTTTT
TRBV28	NA	NA	TRBJ2-2	CASSFLAGNTGELFF	TGTGCCAGCAGTTTCTTGGCTGGCAACACCGGGGAGCTGTTTTTT
TRBV7-9	TRBD1	few	TRBJ1-1	CASSHSRGQGELKHF	TGTGCCAGCAGCCACTCGCGGGGACAGGGAGAATTAAAGCACTTT
TRBV27	TRBD1	NA	TRBJ1-5	CASSGQGNQPQHF	TGTGCCAGCTCTGGACAGGGCAATCAGCCCCAGCATTTT
TRBV10-2	TRBD1	NA	TRBJ1-2	CASSAKGQGASGYTF	TGCGCCAGCAGTGCGAAGGGACAGGGGGCTTCCGGCTACACCTTC
TRBV15	TRBD2	NA	TRBJ2-5	CATSRDGLAGVSSQETQYF	TGTGCCACCAGCAGAGATGGACTAGCGGGGGTTTCTTCTCAAGAGACCCAGTACTTC
TRBV15	NA	NA	TRBJ2-5	CATSRDNGGQETQYF	TGTGCCACCAGCAGAGATAACGGGGGCCAAGAGACCCAGTACTTC
TRBV6-1	NA	NA	TRBJ2-7	CASSEVQGLFYSYEQYF	TGTGCCAGCAGTGAAGTACAGGGCCTCTTCTATTCCTACGAGCAGTACTTC
TRBV4-3	NA	NA	TRBJ2-6	CASSQAALGGSGANVLTF	TGCGCCAGCAGCCAAGCCGCCCTAGGAGGCTCTGGGGCCAACGTCCTGACTTTC
TRBV2	TRBD1	NA	TRBJ1-6	CASSNRGSDNSPLHF	TGTGCCAGCAGTAACAGGGGTAGCGATAATTCACCCCTCCACTTT
TRBV25-1	NA	NA	TRBJ2-1	CASSEDSHQFTYNEQFF	TGTGCCAGCAGTGAGGACAGCCACCAATTCACCTACAATGAGCAGTTCTTC
TRBV9	NA	NA	TRBJ1-2	CASGTNGYTF	TGTGCCAGCGGTACAAATGGCTACACCTTC
TRBV7-8	NA	NA	TRBJ2-1	CASSPGTSPFF	TGTGCCAGCAGCCCCGGGACAAGTCCGTTCTTC
TRBV2	NA	NA	TRBJ2-2	CASSEAGGGANTGELFF	TGTGCCAGCAGTGAAGCTGGTGGGGGGGCGAATACCGGGGAGCTGTTTTTT
TRBV4-2	TRBD1	once	TRBJ1-5	CASSQETGWGNQPQHF	TGTGCCAGCAGCCAGGAGACAGGGTGGGGGAATCAGCCCCAGCATTTT
TRBV25-1	TRBD1	NA	TRBJ1-6	CASSEFRGRNSPLHF	TGTGCCAGCAGTGAATTTAGGGGGCGAAATTCACCCCTCCACTTT
TRBV7-2	TRBD2	NA	TRBJ2-7	CASSLAGLAGVTYEQYF	TGTGCCAGCAGCTTAGCTGGACTAGCGGGGGTTACCTACGAGCAGTACTTC
TRBV28	NA	NA	TRBJ2-2	CASTIGQNTGELFF	TGTGCCAGCACCATCGGACAGAACACCGGGGAGCTGTTTTTT
TRBV5-1	NA	NA	TRBJ2-3	CASSLSAGITDTQYF	TGCGCCAGCAGCTTGTCGGCGGGGATCACAGATACGCAGTATTTT
TRBV9	NA	once	TRBJ2-7	CASSAGQMGTYEQYF	TGTGCCAGCAGCGCCGGACAGATGGGGACCTACGAGCAGTACTTC
TRBV30	TRBD1	NA	TRBJ1-4	CAWSDQGAWKLFF	TGTGCCTGGAGTGACCAGGGGGCATGGAAACTGTTTTTT
TRBV28	TRBD2	NA	TRBJ2-7	CASSLSGGRGEQYF	TGTGCCAGCAGTTTGTCGGGGGGAAGAGGGGAGCAGTACTTC
TRBV5-1	TRBD1	NA	TRBJ2-2	CASSALFPGGNTGELFF	TGCGCCAGCAGCGCCCTCTTTCCAGGGGGGAACACCGGGGAGCTGTTTTTT
TRBV7-9	NA	few	TRBJ1-6	CSSSLRGSSYNSPLHF	TGTTCCAGCAGCCTACGAGGAAGCTCCTATAATTCACCCCTCCACTTT
TRBV29-1	NA	few	TRBJ1-4	CSVAETGGEKLFF	TGCAGCGTCGCAGAGACGGGGGGTGAAAAACTGTTTTTT
TRBV19	TRBD1	NA	TRBJ2-7	CASSTRTGGPYEQYF	TGTGCCAGTAGTACCCGGACAGGGGGCCCCTACGAGCAGTACTTC